Below, one TCR beta chain is given with its context. What it binds is not known. The germline V gene encodes CDR1 MNHNS and CDR2 SASEGT. This CDR3 region has 15 residues. The data were obtained in a study of T cells expressing NK-cell markers. Study information: It was from sorted CD3+CD56+NKG2C+, CD3+CD56+NKG2C- and CD3+CD56-NKG2C+ T cells that TCR beta repertoires came. Seven of eight sequenced donors tested HCMV-seropositive; one tested seronegative. The study, taken as a whole, reports: Topping the CD3+CD56-NKG2C+ fraction as well were these clonotypes, in a few donors. In roughly six donors, dominant CD3+CD56+NKG2C+ clonotypes ranked among the top 10 CD8+ clonotypes.

TCRdb reanalyzed the 5' RACE reads, giving one entry per CDR3 protein sequence and no DNA. The sample totals roughly 390,000 distinct CDR3 sequences. The sequence came from a man aged 18-75 years in good health. Sequenced: blood T cells: a sorted CD56 or NKG2C T cell subset, CD4+ or CD8+ T cells, or bulk PBMC T cells (not recorded which). The V and J genes are TRBV6-1 and TRBJ2-1. This CDR3 is CASSRTRSSYNEQFF.